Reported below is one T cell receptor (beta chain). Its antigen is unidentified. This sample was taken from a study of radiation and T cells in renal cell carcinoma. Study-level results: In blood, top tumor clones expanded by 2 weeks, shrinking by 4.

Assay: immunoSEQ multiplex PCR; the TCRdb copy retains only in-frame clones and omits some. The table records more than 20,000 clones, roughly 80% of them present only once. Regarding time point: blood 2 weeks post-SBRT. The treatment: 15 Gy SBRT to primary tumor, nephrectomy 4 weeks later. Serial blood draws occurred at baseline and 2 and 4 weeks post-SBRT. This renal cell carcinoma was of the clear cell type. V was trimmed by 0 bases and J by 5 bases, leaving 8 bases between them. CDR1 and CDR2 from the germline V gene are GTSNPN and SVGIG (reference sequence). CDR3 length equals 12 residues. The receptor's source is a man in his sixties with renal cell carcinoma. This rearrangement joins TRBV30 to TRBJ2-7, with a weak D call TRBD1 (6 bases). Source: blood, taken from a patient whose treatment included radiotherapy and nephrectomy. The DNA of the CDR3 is TGTGCCTGGAGTGTATCAGGGGACGAGCAGTACTTC. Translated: CAWSVSGDEQYF. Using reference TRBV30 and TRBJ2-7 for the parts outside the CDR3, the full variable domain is SQTIHQWPATLVQPVGSPLSLECTVEGTSNPNLYWYRQAAGRGLQLLFYSVGIGQISSEVPQNLSASRPQDRQFILSSKKLLLSDSGFYLCAWSVSGDEQYFGPGTRLTVT.